This T cell receptor (beta chain) was found in a study of patients and donors after allogeneic stem cell transplantation (dated by TCRdb to 2018 to 2020). Library method: RT-PCR. The reads were generated on a NextSeq 550. The public reads were reanalyzed by TCRdb: fastp trimming at Q25, MiXCR alignment, in-frame beta chains only. Every distinct CDR3 protein forms one entry, paired with its most common genes and DNA. The sample table contains about 70,000 distinct CDR3 sequences; only one count was recorded for 26% of them. The ten largest account for about 26% of the sample. In this sample, this clonotype turned up many times. Which antigen it targets is not known. No qualities accompany the bases; no much larger clone lies one base away. As encoded in the germline V gene, CDR1 is MGHDK while CDR2 is SYGVNS. The CDR3, cysteine through phenylalanine, is 12 amino acids long. The only DNA kept is the CDR3, 36 bases in frame from the first base. V is clipped by 6 bases and J by 10 bases, and the sequence between their germline boundaries is 10 bases long.

The specimen sequenced was blood, either unsorted or a sorted T cell fraction (not recorded which). The TCR sequence derives from a human donor who was either an allogeneic HSCT recipient or a stem cell or donor lymphocyte infusion donor (not recorded which). It is not recorded whose cells these are; they may come from a transplant donor. The receptor chain draws on TRBV25-1 and TRBJ1-6; perhaps TRBD1 is the D gene, with 5 bases matching. Here is the DNA: TGTGCCAGCAGATTAGGGGCGTCACCCCTCCACTTT. This yields the protein CASRLGASPLHF.